This paragraph reports one T cell receptor (beta chain). This sample was included in a study of blood T cell repertoires in COVID-19. Study-level background: T cells, B-cell-depleted T cells, or PBMCs provided the cDNA or gDNA that served as material.

In the authors' methods: It was from reference gene primer amplification that nucleated cell counts were estimated. Using immunoSEQ multiplex PCR, the repertoire was profiled, and TCRdb retains in-frame clones only, with some absent. The D gene and trimming were derived from the DNA, and the V and J assignments and clone size from that table. The sample contains some 30,000 clones, about nine tenths of which appear only once. CDR3 length: 15 residues. After removal of 2 bases from V and 2 bases from J, the junction contained 5 bases not matched to a gene. The germline V gene has CDR1 MNHEY and CDR2 SVGAGI.

The V and J genes are TRBV6-5 and TRBJ1-1, with 7 nucleotides matching TRBD1. Sequencing was carried out using peripheral blood. The sequence was collected from an elderly woman with active or convalescent COVID-19. The CDR3: CASSYTNRGNTEAFF. CDR3 bases: TGTGCCAGCAGTTACACAAACAGGGGAAACACTGAAGCTTTCTTT.